This TCR beta chain derives from a study of T cell responses to AZD1222 COVID-19 vaccine. Overall study results and limits: Mostly white British, mostly female donors; authors suggested clonal diversity may be underestimated. Two AZD1222 doses significantly raised spike-specific TCR breadth and depth over controls. Along spike, vaccine-associated CD4 TCRs were found throughout, with dominance at 160-218 and 743-854. At baseline, just five to seven AZD1222 recipients tested seropositive.

Profiled with immunoSEQ multiplex PCR; TCRdb holds only in-frame clones, not every one. Its listing shows about 140,000 clones. The CDR3 covers 13 residues. Trimming took 6 bases from V and 1 from J, leaving 9 bases between them. Germline V gene sequence: CDR1 MDHEN, CDR2 SYDVKM. A note on this clone: Its antigen is undetermined.

This receptor was identified in an adult in good health. This chain uses TRBV28 with TRBJ1-1; no clear D. The specimen was peripheral blood. The CDR3 is CASRSPGNTEAFF. The DNA for the CDR3 is TGTGCCAGCAGGTCCCCAGGGAACACTGAAGCTTTCTTT.